Reported below is one T cell receptor (beta chain). No antigen is known for it. The donors were part of the 120-subject validation cohort, which stood apart from the roughly 670-subject first cohort. Method: immunoSEQ multiplex PCR; TCRdb's copy keeps in-frame clones and lacks some. The sample shows around 150,000 clones, over 85% of them seen only once. This sample was taken from a study of cytomegalovirus exposure and HLA in healthy donors. Study-wide results and caveats: The study recorded 164 TCR beta chains that were cytomegalovirus-associated. Cytomegalovirus status was reportedly diagnosed by the classifier with high sensitivity and specificity. In vitro experiments confirmed that three CMV-associated chains were specific for CMV antigens.

V lost 3 bases, J lost 1 base, and 9 bases lay in between. CDR3 length: 14 amino acids. CDR1 is MDHEN, CDR2 SYDVKM, per germline. Sequences were obtained from PBMCs. This sequence originates from a woman younger than 30 in good health and CMV-seropositive. This rearrangement joins TRBV28 to TRBJ1-2; D perhaps matches TRBD1 (6 bases). CDR3 amino acids: CASSLGTNNYGYTF. CDR3 DNA: TGTGCCAGCAGTTTGGGGACAAATAACTATGGCTACACCTTC.